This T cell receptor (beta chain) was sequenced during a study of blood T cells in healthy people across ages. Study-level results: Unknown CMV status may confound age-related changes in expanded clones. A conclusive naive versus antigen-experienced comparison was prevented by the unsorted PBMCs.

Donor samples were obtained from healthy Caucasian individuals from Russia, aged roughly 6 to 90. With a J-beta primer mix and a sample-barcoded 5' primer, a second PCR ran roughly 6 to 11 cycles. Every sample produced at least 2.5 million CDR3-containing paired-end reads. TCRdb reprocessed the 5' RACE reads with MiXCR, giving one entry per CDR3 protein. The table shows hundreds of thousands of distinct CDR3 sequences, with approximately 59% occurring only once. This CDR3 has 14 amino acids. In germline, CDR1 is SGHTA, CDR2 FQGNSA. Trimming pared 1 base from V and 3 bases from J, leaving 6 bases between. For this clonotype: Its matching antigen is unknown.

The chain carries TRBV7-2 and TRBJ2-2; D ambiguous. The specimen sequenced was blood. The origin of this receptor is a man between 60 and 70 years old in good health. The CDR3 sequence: CASSLVSDTGELFF. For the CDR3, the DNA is TGTGCCAGCAGCTTAGTTAGTGACACCGGGGAGCTGTTTTTT.